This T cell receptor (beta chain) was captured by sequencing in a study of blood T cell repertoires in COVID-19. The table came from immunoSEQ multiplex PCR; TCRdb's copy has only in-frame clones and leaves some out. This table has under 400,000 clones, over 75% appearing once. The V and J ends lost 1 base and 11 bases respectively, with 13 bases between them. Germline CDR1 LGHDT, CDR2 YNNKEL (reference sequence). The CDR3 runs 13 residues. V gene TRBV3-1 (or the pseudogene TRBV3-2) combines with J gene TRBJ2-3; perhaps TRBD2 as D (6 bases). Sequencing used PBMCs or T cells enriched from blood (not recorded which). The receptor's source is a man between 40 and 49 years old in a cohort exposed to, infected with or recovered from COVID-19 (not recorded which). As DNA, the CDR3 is TGTGCCAGCAGCCAAGCTTCCTCCGGGGGGCAGTATTTT. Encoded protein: CASSQASSGGQYF.